This TCR beta chain was sequenced in a study of blood T cell repertoires in COVID-19. For the study at large: PBMCs, B-cell-depleted T cells, or T cells provided the cDNA or gDNA that made up the material.

Original methodology: It was from reference gene primer amplification that nucleated cell counts were estimated. Libraries were prepared by immunoSEQ multiplex PCR; TCRdb keeps only in-frame clonotypes and omits some of them. V and J calls and clone size are given by that table; D and trimming were obtained from the DNA. This table has around 200,000 clones, approximately 80% appearing once. Trimming took 3 bases from V and 3 from J, leaving 14 bases between them. The CDR3 consists of 14 residues. Germline loops: CDR1 GTSNPN, CDR2 SVGIG (reference sequence). The sample comprised peripheral blood. The TCR originated in a woman at least 80 years old with acute or convalescent COVID-19. V and J are TRBV30 and TRBJ2-5; D unresolved. Here the CDR3 DNA reads TGTGCCTGGAGGTCGTCTCTGTTTAAAGAGACCCAGTACTTC. It encodes CAWRSSLFKETQYF.